The clone carrying this T cell receptor beta chain was counted only a few times. Antigen specificity is unknown. This sample is drawn from a study of T cell responses to AZD1222 COVID-19 vaccine. Study-level points and caveats: Close to half of spike-specific TCRs reportedly recognize unmutated variant regions. Distributed over spike, vaccine-associated CD4 TCRs predominated at 160-218 and 743-854.

The data were produced by immunoSEQ multiplex PCR, yet TCRdb's version contains in-frame clones alone and is incomplete. This table has 56,000 or so clones, approximately 85% appearing once. Germline-derived CDR1 and CDR2 are WSHSY and SAAADI. The CDR3 has 15 residues. V lost 6 bases to trimming and J lost 2 bases; unmatched junction nucleotides: 4. The rearrangement links TRBV10-2 to TRBJ2-1; 10 nucleotides line up with TRBD2. The sample was peripheral blood, taken on day 0 of AZD1222 vaccination. This sequence originates from an adult in good health. The CDR3 loop is CASSASGGAYNEQFF. The CDR3, as DNA: TGCGCCAGCAGCGCAAGCGGGGGGGCCTACAATGAGCAGTTCTTC.